These T cell receptor beta chains were read from a single sample in a study of blood T cell repertoires in COVID-19. Using immunoSEQ multiplex PCR, the repertoire was profiled, and TCRdb retains in-frame clones only, with some absent. Here the sample spans roughly 180,000 clones, roughly 80% being singletons. The sample consisted of PBMCs or T cells enriched from blood (not recorded which). The receptor source for this set is a woman between 45 and 65 years old who had recovered from COVID-19. The CDR3 runs from the conserved cysteine through the conserved F or W. D genes are given only for firm matches. Only some rows state a clone size, as once, few, many or a class for expanded clones.

clone size	D gene	V gene	J gene	CDR3 protein	CDR3 DNA
few	.	TRBV18	TRBJ1-6	CASSPTSQPNSPLHF	TGTGCCAGCTCACCAACCTCACAGCCGAATTCACCCCTCCACTTT
.	.	TRBV2	TRBJ2-4	CASEAGYGAKNIQYF	TGTGCCAGCGAGGCTGGGTATGGAGCCAAAAACATTCAGTACTTC
.	.	TRBV30	TRBJ1-2	CAWSPRGLANYGYTF	TGTGCCTGGAGCCCTAGGGGTTTAGCTAACTATGGCTACACCTTC
once	TRBD1	TRBV10-2	TRBJ2-5	CASSPPQGEETQYF	TGCGCCAGCAGCCCCCCCCAGGGGGAAGAGACCCAGTACTTC
.	TRBD2	TRBV19	TRBJ2-5	CASSIGASGGQETQYF	TGTGCCAGTAGTATAGGGGCTAGCGGGGGACAAGAGACCCAGTACTTC
once	.	TRBV7-7	TRBJ2-1	CASSSQPSGEQFF	TGTGCCAGCAGCTCTCAACCGAGCGGTGAGCAGTTCTTC
.	.	TRBV30	TRBJ1-6	CACIWGEINSPLHF	TGTGCCTGCATTTGGGGGGAAATCAATTCACCCCTCCACTTT
.	.	TRBV6-4	TRBJ2-2	CASKDSDTGELFF	TGTGCCAGCAAGGACAGCGATACCGGGGAGCTGTTTTTT
few	TRBD1	TRBV27	TRBJ1-5	CASSDRGTGNQPQHF	TGTGCCAGCAGCGACAGGGGAACGGGCAATCAGCCCCAGCATTTT
.	.	TRBV27	TRBJ2-2	CASRPPIDGELFF	TGTGCCAGCAGGCCACCCATAGATGGGGAGCTGTTTTTT
.	TRBD1	TRBV19	TRBJ1-1	CASTYRGHLNTEAFF	TGTGCCAGTACCTACAGGGGGCATCTGAACACTGAAGCTTTCTTT
few	.	TRBV9	TRBJ2-3	CASSPRGGRELTDTQYF	TGTGCCAGCAGCCCTAGAGGGGGGCGGGAGCTAACAGATACGCAGTATTTT
.	TRBD1	TRBV27	TRBJ1-2	CASSFDRVGGYGYTF	TGTGCCAGCAGTTTCGACAGGGTAGGTGGCTATGGCTACACCTTC
.	TRBD1	TRBV7-9	TRBJ1-6	CASSLGQGESPLHF	TGTGCCAGCAGCTTAGGACAGGGCGAATCACCCCTCCACTTT
.	.	TRBV6-5	TRBJ1-2	CASTSGQTYGYTF	TGTGCCAGCACCAGCGGACAGACCTATGGCTACACCTTC
.	TRBD2	TRBV19	TRBJ2-3	CASSLNGLAGGLDTQYF	TGTGCCAGTAGTCTCAACGGACTAGCGGGGGGGCTGGATACGCAGTATTTT